This T cell receptor beta chain was sequenced during a study of control samples from healthy donors and cancer patients (dated by TCRdb to 2020 to 2022). The germline V gene encodes CDR1 SGHRS and CDR2 YFSETQ. Trimming leaves V shorter by 1 base and J shorter by 4 bases, with the junction holding 6 bases beyond the gene matches. The CDR3 runs 15 residues from the cysteine to the phenylalanine. Kept here is only the CDR3 DNA, which spans 45 bases and is read in frame from base 1. As for this clone: Its antigen specificity is not known. It has no much larger one-base neighbor in the sample; base qualities were not kept.

The library came from the immunoSEQ multiplex PCR assay. In TCRdb, the immuneACCESS table is reduced to in-frame sequences with V and J assigned. These tables do not hold every clone; where another copy was compared, an unresolved V gene accounts for under half, and the others remain unexplained. This sample is represented by about 70,000 clones; under 90% of them were singletons. The top ten constitute 25% to 35% of the sample. What was sequenced was blood. This sequence originates from a man in his fifties or sixties in good health. The chain uses TRBV5-1 and TRBJ2-7; TRBD2 fits 9 bases in the junction. The DNA sequence is TGCGCCAGCAGCTTGAGTAGCGGGAGAGGGTACGAGCAGTACTTC. This translates into CASSLSSGRGYEQYF.